Reported below is one T cell receptor (beta chain). Its antigen is undetermined. V trimming: 2 bases; J trimming: 6 bases; junction bases outside the gene matches: 8. This CDR3 comprises 15 residues. Germline V lookup: CDR1 GTSNPN, CDR2 SVGIG (reference sequence). Amplification used 60 Vbeta primers and 13 Jbeta primers. Method: immunoSEQ multiplex PCR; TCRdb's copy keeps in-frame clones and lacks some. The sample has 150,000 to 180,000 clones; 80% are singletons. These data belong to a study of cytomegalovirus exposure and HLA in healthy donors. Study results and limitations: The study reported that TCR beta sequences accurately predicted HLA-A and HLA-B alleles in most subjects. In a later analysis, about 17,000 TCR beta sequences were associated with HLA alleles at 0.05 false discovery rate.

This receptor was taken from a woman aged 40 to 50 in good health and CMV-seropositive. The specimen sequenced was PBMCs. The chain employs TRBV30 and TRBJ1-5; 9 bases line up with TRBD1. This CDR3 is CAWSPPTGGVQPQHF. DNA for the CDR3: TGTGCCTGGAGTCCTCCAACAGGGGGCGTTCAGCCCCAGCATTTT. The variable domain in full, completed from reference TRBV30 and TRBJ1-5, reads SQTIHQWPATLVQPVGSPLSLECTVEGTSNPNLYWYRQAAGRGLQLLFYSVGIGQISSEVPQNLSASRPQDRQFILSSKKLLLSDSGFYLCAWSPPTGGVQPQHFGDGTRLSIL.